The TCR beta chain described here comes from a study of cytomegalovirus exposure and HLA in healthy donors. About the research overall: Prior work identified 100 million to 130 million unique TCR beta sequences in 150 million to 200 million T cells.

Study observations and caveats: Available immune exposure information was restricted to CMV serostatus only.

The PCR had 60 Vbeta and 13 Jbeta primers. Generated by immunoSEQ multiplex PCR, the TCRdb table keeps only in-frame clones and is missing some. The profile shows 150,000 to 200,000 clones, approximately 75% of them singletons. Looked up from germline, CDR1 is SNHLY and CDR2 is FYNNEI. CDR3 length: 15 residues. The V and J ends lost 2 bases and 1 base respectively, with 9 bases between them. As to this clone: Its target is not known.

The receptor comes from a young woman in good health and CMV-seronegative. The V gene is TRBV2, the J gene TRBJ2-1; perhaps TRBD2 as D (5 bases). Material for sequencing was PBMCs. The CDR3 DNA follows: TGTGCCAGCAGTGAAATGGGGAGATCCTACAATGAGCAGTTCTTC. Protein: CASSEMGRSYNEQFF.